This T cell receptor beta chain was obtained from a study of cytomegalovirus exposure and HLA in healthy donors. Looked up from germline, CDR1 is LNHDA and CDR2 is SQIVND (reference sequence). This CDR3 is built from 16 residues. After removal of 5 bases from V and 4 bases from J, the junction contained 9 bases not matched to a gene. Study outcomes and limitations: It was reported that TCR beta sequences correctly inferred the HLA-A and HLA-B alleles for most subjects.

PCR was performed using 60 Vbeta and 13 Jbeta primers. Clones were sequenced by immunoSEQ multiplex PCR, and TCRdb holds only the in-frame ones, with some missing. The repertoire includes roughly 120,000 clones, 69% of them detected once, and about 5% sits in the top ten. Regarding this clone: Its antigen is currently unknown.

The chain combines TRBV19 with TRBJ2-5, with 11 positions matching TRBD2. This TCR derives from a woman in her 70s in good health and CMV-seropositive. Sequencing used PBMCs. The DNA for the CDR3 is TGTGCCAGTAGTCCCTCCGCCCTAGCGGGGGGAGAGACCCAGTACTTC. Amino acids: CASSPSALAGGETQYF.